This T cell receptor (beta chain) appears in the sequencing data of a study of T cells after yellow fever vaccination. This clonotype was seen only a few times. J gave up 10 bases and V 4 bases, and 7 bases lay outside the gene matches. There are 14 residues in the CDR3. Germline V gives CDR1 SEHNR, CDR2 FQNEAQ (reference sequence). TCRdb reanalysed the 5' RACE reads using MiXCR and keeps one entry per CDR3 protein. The sample consists of 30,000 or so distinct CDR3 sequences, just under 6.5% of them appearing once. The study's findings and limits: Subsequent to the booster, the majority of primary-vaccination clones reappeared (96% CD4, 80% to 90% CD8). One caveat is that FACS-sorted repertoires could contain abundant clonotypes contaminating from the bulk population.

This chain links TRBV7-9 with TRBJ2-1, with 10 positions matching TRBD2. Sequences were derived from PBMCs, either bulk or a sorted T-cell subset (CD4+, CD8+, memory, or dextramer-sorted; not recorded which), sampled on the day of the yellow fever booster vaccination. The sequence was obtained from a man younger than 45 who received the YFV17D yellow fever vaccine. The CDR3: CASSYRQAGGEQFF. In DNA form, the CDR3 reads TGTGCCAGCAGCTACCGACAAGCGGGGGGGGAGCAGTTCTTC.